The source of this T cell receptor (beta chain) is a study of cytomegalovirus exposure and HLA in healthy donors. Overall study results and limits: The study carried out a later analysis of TCR beta sequences. It associated under 20,000 of them with specific HLA alleles at a false discovery rate of 0.05. Overall, around 160 TCR beta chains were annotated as cytomegalovirus-associated.

Amplification used 60 Vbeta primers and 13 Jbeta primers. Only in-frame clones appear in the TCRdb table, and some are missing; sequencing was by immunoSEQ multiplex PCR. The table lists 100,000 or so clones, more than 65% of them singletons. Germline CDR1 SGHNT, CDR2 YENEEA. The ends lost 2 bases at V and 1 base at J; junction bases unmatched: 5. CDR3 size: 16 residues. The sample holds one count of this clone. Its antigen is as yet unknown. The TCR originated in a young man in good health and CMV-seronegative. The specimen was PBMCs. V usage is TRBV11-3 and J usage is TRBJ1-5, with 7 bases lining up with TRBD1. The CDR3 spells CASSLTGDRSNQPQHF. CDR3 coding DNA: TGTGCCAGCAGCTTAACAGGGGATCGGAGCAATCAGCCCCAGCATTTT.